Each of the 10 T cell receptor beta chains below was sequenced from the same sample in a study of OX40 agonist ivuxolimab in advanced cancers. The protocol was immunoSEQ multiplex PCR, while the TCRdb copy is restricted to in-frame clones and leaves out a portion. The repertoire consists of about 50,000 clones, with 85% to 90% occurring once and the leading ten covering approximately 2%. The sample in question was CD4+ or CD8+ T cells sorted from blood, obtained in a trial of the OX40 agonist ivuxolimab. These receptors came from an adult with an advanced solid tumor such as melanoma, head and neck, liver or kidney cancer.

The genes are TRBV5-4 and TRBJ1-3; 7 bases are a match to TRBD1. The V gene's germline CDR1 is SGHNT and CDR2 YYREEE (reference sequence). V shed 3 bases and J 5 bases; nucleotides not matched to a gene: 5. The CDR3 sequence is 14 residues long. The DNA for the CDR3 is TGTGCCAGCAGCTCGGACAGGCGGAGAAACACCATATATTTT. Its translation is CASSSDRRRNTIYF.

The chain carries TRBV21-1 and TRBJ2-7; the table's D call, TRBD1, was not checked against the DNA. TRBV21-1 is annotated as a pseudogene. This CDR3 has 13 residues. The CDR3 DNA reads TGTGCCAGCAGCAAATTTGGCATTTACGAGCAGTACTTC. Protein: CASSKFGIYEQYF.

The V and J genes are TRBV2 and TRBJ2-7; D ambiguous. V lost 6 bases and J 2 bases, leaving 11 bases between the germline ends. Germline loops: CDR1 SNHLY, CDR2 FYNNEI. The CDR3 spans 13 residues. CDR3 in amino acids: CASRTLLAYEQYF. In nucleotides, the CDR3 is TGTGCCAGCAGGACCTTACTGGCCTACGAGCAGTACTTC.

V gene TRBV7-2 combines with J gene TRBJ2-3; no clear D. Looked up from germline, CDR1 is SGHTA and CDR2 is FQGNSA. V gave up 5 bases and J gave up 0 bases, with 9 bases separating them. The CDR3 totals 14 residues. The CDR3 nucleotides read TGTGCCAGCAGCCCTACTACTAGCACAGATACGCAGTATTTT. Translating gives CASSPTTSTDTQYF.

The CDR3 loop is CASSLSGAFSYNEQFF. The CDR3 coding sequence is TGTGCCAGCAGCCTTAGCGGGGCCTTCTCCTACAATGAGCAGTTCTTC. V is TRBV11-3 and J is TRBJ2-1; 8 bases are a match to TRBD2. There are 16 residues in the CDR3. Unmatched junction bases numbered 6, after V lost 5 bases and J lost 0 bases. Looked up from germline, CDR1 is SGHNT and CDR2 is YENEEA.

The chain joins TRBV25-1 to TRBJ1-3; a weak D match, TRBD1 (5 bases). The CDR3 runs 11 residues. CDR1 is MGHDK and CDR2 is SYGVNS in the germline V gene. The V and J ends lost 4 bases and 7 bases respectively, with 5 bases between them. This CDR3 reads CASSGGNTIYF. The CDR3 nucleotides read TGTGCCAGCAGTGGGGGGAACACCATATATTTT.

The V gene is TRBV6-1, the J gene TRBJ2-7; D possibly uses TRBD1 or TRBD2 (7 bases each). Between the trimmed V and J ends, which lost 2 bases and 4 bases, there was a span of 18 bases. The germline gives CDR1 MNHNS, CDR2 SASEGT. The CDR3 is 16 amino acids. CDR3 DNA: TGTGCCAGCAGTGAATTTGTGGGAGGGGGCCGATACGAGCAGTACTTC. Translating it yields CASSEFVGGGRYEQYF.

V is TRBV25-1 and J is TRBJ1-6; D gene uncertain. This CDR3 has 16 residues. Germline CDR1 reads MGHDK; CDR2 reads SYGVNS. V was trimmed by 6 bases and J by 0 bases, leaving 12 bases between them. The CDR3 is CASRRTGNSYNSPLHF. The CDR3 bases are TGTGCCAGCAGACGGACGGGAAACTCCTATAATTCACCCCTCCACTTT.

V is TRBV7-9 and J is TRBJ2-2; no clear D. Germline CDR1 and CDR2: SEHNR and FQNEAQ (reference sequence). CDR3 length: 15 amino acids. The V end was cut by 5 bases, the J end by 1 base, with 11 bases between. CDR3 nucleotides: TGTGCCAGCAGCGTAAGAACACAGAACACCGGGGAGCTGTTTTTT. It codes for CASSVRTQNTGELFF.

V and J are TRBV27 and TRBJ2-3, with a weak D call TRBD1 (5 bases). V was clipped by 3 bases and J by 4 bases, with 14 bases between them. Germline values: CDR1 MNHEY, CDR2 SMNVEV (reference sequence). The CDR3 contains 15 residues. The CDR3 DNA reads as TGTGCCAGCAGTTTCTTTATAGGGGTCTCAGATACGCAGTATTTT. This codes for CASSFFIGVSDTQYF.